Below, 12 T cell receptor beta chains from the same sample are listed, as sequenced in a study of cytomegalovirus exposure and HLA in healthy donors (dated by TCRdb to about 2017). The library was obtained by the immunoSEQ multiplex PCR assay. For the multiplex PCR, a mixture combining 60 forward primers for TCR Vbeta segments and 13 reverse primers for TCR Jbeta segments was used. Drawn from immuneACCESS, this table holds only the in-frame rearrangements with V and J called that TCRdb kept. Clones are partly lost; checked studies trace under half to an unresolved V gene and leave the rest unexplained. This sample has about 160,000 clones in its table, and just under 80% of those were observed once. The top ten clones comprise 1% of the sample. Source material: PBMCs. The receptors were sampled from a woman between 50 and 59 years old in good health and CMV-seropositive.

This clone was recorded only once. The chain is built from TRBV29-1 and TRBJ2-1, with 9 bases lining up with TRBD2. The V gene's germline CDR1 is SQVTM and CDR2 ANQGSEA. The CDR3 totals 15 residues. With V trimmed by 6 bases and J by 6 bases, 12 bases remained unmatched. DNA for the CDR3: TGCAGCGTGAGTCATAGCGGGAGCTTGTTCAATGAGCAGTTCTTC. It translates to CSVSHSGSLFNEQFF.

The V call is TRBV7-2, the J call TRBJ1-3; D is uncertain. Germline V gene data show CDR1 as SGHTA and CDR2 as FQGNSA. V shed 3 bases and J shed 9 bases, with 9 bases lying between them. The CDR3 totals 12 residues. CDR3 amino acids: CASSFERVTIYF. The CDR3 bases are TGTGCCAGCAGCTTCGAGAGGGTCACCATATATTTT.

This clone has more than one count but fewer than ten. DNA for the CDR3: TGTGCCAGCAGACCTCGAGGCGGGGCAGGAGATACGCAGTATTTT. Encoded protein: CASRPRGGAGDTQYF. The V and J genes are TRBV11-2 and TRBJ2-3; tentatively, D is TRBD2 (6 bases). Trimming shortened V by 6 bases and J by 5 bases, and 18 bases separated the two germline ends. Per the germline V gene, CDR1 is SGHAT and CDR2 is FQNNGV. The CDR3 runs 15 residues.

This clone turned up a few times. V and J are TRBV6-5 and TRBJ2-1, with 13 bases lining up with TRBD2. CDR3 size: 15 residues. V was pared by 6 bases and J by 9 bases, with 8 bases of the junction left unmatched. Germline CDR1 and CDR2: MNHEY and SVGAGI. CDR3 DNA: TGTGCCAGCAGCCACAAGGGACTAGCGGGGCGTGAGCAGTTCTTC. Its translation: CASSHKGLAGREQFF.

The chain uses TRBV18 and TRBJ2-7, with 9 bases identical to TRBD1. The germline gives CDR1 KGHSH, CDR2 LQKENI. Trimming at V came to 4 bases and at J to 4 bases, leaving 14 bases not matched to a gene. The CDR3 has 17 residues. CDR3 sequence: CASSQGPGQGPVYEQYF. CDR3 in DNA: TGTGCCAGCTCACAAGGCCCGGGACAGGGTCCCGTTTACGAGCAGTACTTC.

Note on this clone: A junction boundary mismatches the germline segment, possibly from a read error. The V call is TRBV7-9, the J call TRBJ1-5; TRBD1 might be the D (6 bases). The CDR3 covers 16 residues. The V gene's germline CDR1 is SEHNR and CDR2 FQNEAQ (reference sequence). This CDR3 reads CSSSLVGTGRSQPQHF. The DNA of the CDR3 is TGTTCCAGCAGCTTAGTAGGCACAGGGAGAAGTCAGCCCCAGCATTTT.

This rearrangement joins TRBV7-9 to TRBJ1-6; D perhaps matches TRBD1 (6 bases). The CDR3 sequence is 18 residues long. Germline V lookup: CDR1 SEHNR, CDR2 FQNEAQ (reference sequence). Trimming removed 2 bases at V and 5 bases at J, with 19 bases between. The CDR3 region is CASSLRGFGGTHNSPLHF. The CDR3 bases are TGTGCCAGCAGCTTAAGGGGGTTCGGAGGAACCCATAATTCACCCCTCCACTTT.

The chain is built from TRBV7-8 and TRBJ2-3, with D perhaps matching TRBD1 (6 bases). Trimming shortened V by 1 base and J by 3 bases, and 11 bases separated the two germline ends. Germline V gene lookup returns CDR1 SGHVS and CDR2 FQNEAQ. The CDR3 has 15 residues. Here the CDR3 reads CASSLEGRGTDTQYF. DNA for the CDR3: TGTGCCAGCAGCTTAGAGGGAAGGGGGACAGATACGCAGTATTTT.

V and J are TRBV7-2 and TRBJ1-1; D is uncertain. V lost 1 base and J lost 10, with 16 bases in between. This CDR3 region has 14 residues. The germline gives CDR1 SGHTA, CDR2 FQGNSA. The CDR3 DNA follows: TGTGCCAGCAGCTTAGGTGGAGGTTCGGCTGTAGCTTTCTTT. Translation: CASSLGGGSAVAFF.

The CDR3 here is CASSPGHLNYGYTF. Here the CDR3 DNA reads TGTGCCAGCAGCCCGGGACACCTTAACTATGGCTACACCTTC. The rearrangement joins TRBV5-5 to TRBJ1-2, with TRBD1 as a possible D gene (6 bases). Germline loops: CDR1 SGHKS, CDR2 YYEKEE (reference sequence). V gave up 4 bases and J gave up 1 base, with 11 bases separating them. The CDR3 runs 14 residues.

The chain carries TRBV19 and TRBJ2-4; weak D call: TRBD2 (8 bases). Trimming pared 10 bases from V and 1 base from J, leaving 29 bases between. The CDR3 extends over 19 amino acids. Germline lookup yields CDR1 LNHDA and CDR2 SQIVND (reference sequence). CDR3 sequence reads: CATQPVYLGGGRAKNIQYF. The CDR3 DNA sequence: TGTGCCACCCAGCCAGTTTACCTAGGGGGCGGGAGGGCCAAAAACATTCAGTACTTC. Drawing the rest from reference TRBV19 and TRBJ2-4, the complete variable domain is DGGITQSPKYLFRKEGQNVTLSCEQNLNHDAMYWYRQDPGQGLRLIYYSQIVNDFQKGDIAEGYSVSREKKESFPLTVTSAQKNPTAFYLCATQPVYLGGGRAKNIQYFGAGTRLSVL.

V gene TRBV29-1 combines with J gene TRBJ1-1; 9 nucleotides line up with TRBD1. The junction had 10 bases not matched to a gene; V was cut back by 6 bases and J by 5 bases. Germline V gene sequence: CDR1 SQVTM, CDR2 ANQGSEA. The length of the CDR3 is 14 residues. CDR3: CSVQETGGGTEAFF. As DNA, the CDR3 is TGCAGCGTACAAGAGACAGGGGGAGGGACTGAAGCTTTCTTT.